These 3 T cell receptor beta chains originate from one sample sequenced in a study of spatial heterogeneity in lung cancer. TCRdb reprocessed the 5' RACE reads with MiXCR, giving one entry per CDR3 protein. The sample has roughly 40,000 distinct CDR3 sequences; roughly 7.1% are singletons. Documented time point: sample taken at primary tumor resection. No cells were sorted before sequencing. The whole RNA sequenced was extracted from tumor, nontumor lung or frozen PBMC. The sample consisted of PBMCs, taken at surgery. These receptors were obtained from a female donor with early-stage non-small cell lung cancer.

This clonotype appeared many times. The rearrangement links TRBV20-1 to TRBJ2-3, with 11 positions matching TRBD2. The germline CDR1 and CDR2 sequences are DFQATT and SNEGSKA (reference sequence). Trimming removed 1 base from V and 4 bases from J; junction bases left unmatched: 16. The CDR3 runs to 19 residues. The CDR3 DNA reads TGCAGTGCTAGAGTCTTGCCTAGCGGGGGGCCGGAGAACTCAGATACGCAGTATTTT. This codes for CSARVLPSGGPENSDTQYF.

There are many counts of this clonotype. The V gene is TRBV4-1, the J gene TRBJ2-1, with 10 bases fitting TRBD2. V trimming: 3 bases; J trimming: 9 bases; junction bases outside the gene matches: 11. The CDR3 sequence is 16 residues long. Germline V gene sequence: CDR1 MGHRA, CDR2 YSYEKL. The CDR3 protein is CASSHQGASGGSEQFF. For the CDR3, the DNA is TGCGCCAGCAGCCATCAGGGGGCTAGCGGGGGAAGTGAGCAGTTCTTC.

This clonotype was counted only a few times. The rearrangement links TRBV5-1 to TRBJ1-2; TRBD1 is a possible D gene (5 bases). Trimming took 0 bases from V and 6 from J, leaving 12 bases between them. The CDR3 loop spans 14 amino acids. The germline gives CDR1 SGHRS, CDR2 YFSETQ. The CDR3, as DNA: TGCGCCAGCAGCTTGGGGGCCGGGACGGATGGCTACACCTTC. Translating it yields CASSLGAGTDGYTF.